These T cell receptor beta chains were read from a single sample in a study of human T cells and chemical hapten exposure. TCRdb reprocessed the RACE reads via MiXCR and lists one record per CDR3 protein. This table has around 110,000 distinct CDR3 sequences, 12% appearing once. Sequences were derived from whole blood, sampled in connection with sensitization to the hapten diphenylcyclopropenone (DPC). The source is a woman in her 50s with alopecia areata. Some clones in this sample may be carry-over from other donors' samples. CDR3s include the opening cysteine and the closing phenylalanine or tryptophan. Fields, in order: J gene, D gene, clone size, CDR3 length, V gene, CDR3 protein, CDR3 DNA. The D gene is left open where the match is weak. Expanded clones are given a class, and other clones once, few, many or no size at all.

TRBJ1-2	.	medium-sized	14	TRBV6-1	CATDSRALTYGYTF	TGTGCCACCGACAGCAGGGCCTTAACCTATGGCTACACCTTC
TRBJ2-7	.	.	15	TRBV6-1	CASSEPGGRVYEQYF	TGTGCCAGCAGTGAACCAGGAGGTCGGGTCTACGAGCAGTACTTC
TRBJ2-1	.	few	15	TRBV19	CASSIGGSTGHEQFF	TGTGCCAGTAGTATTGGTGGGTCTACAGGCCATGAGCAGTTCTTC
TRBJ1-5	TRBD1	few	18	TRBV4-1	CASSQVPRGQYSNQPQHF	TGCGCCAGCAGCCAAGTTCCCCGGGGACAGTATAGCAATCAGCCCCAGCATTTT
TRBJ2-7	.	few	15	TRBV6-2/TRBV6-3	CASSSTRKSSYEQYF	TGTGCCAGCAGTTCTACCCGTAAAAGCTCCTACGAGCAGTACTTC
TRBJ2-5	.	many	14	TRBV6-2/TRBV6-3	CASSYSGTQETQYF	TGTGCCAGCAGTTACTCAGGAACCCAAGAGACCCAGTACTTC
TRBJ1-1	.	few	16	TRBV6-2/TRBV6-3	CASSYSGAGSNTEAFF	TGTGCCAGCAGTTACTCAGGGGCAGGAAGCAACACTGAAGCTTTCTTT
TRBJ2-7	.	many	12	TRBV10-2	CASSGADYEQYF	TGCGCCAGCAGTGGGGCGGACTACGAGCAGTACTTC
TRBJ1-1	.	few	14	TRBV5-1	CASSPWTANTEAFF	TGCGCCAGCAGCCCTTGGACGGCGAACACTGAAGCTTTCTTT
TRBJ2-5	.	many	18	TRBV6-1	CASSDWLGGTESQETQYF	TGTGCCAGCAGTGATTGGTTGGGCGGGACAGAATCCCAAGAGACCCAGTACTTC